The 8 T cell receptor beta chains listed next were all sequenced from one sample in a study of beta chain features in type 1 diabetes. These receptors have no known antigen. Isolated RNA was reverse transcribed in full, so expressed TCRB transcripts were sequenced. The protocol was immunoSEQ multiplex PCR, while the TCRdb copy is restricted to in-frame clones and leaves out a portion. Among 130,000 or so clones, roughly 10% were seen once, and the ten largest hold roughly 0.75%. Findings and limits, study-wide: For Type 1 diabetes patients, all four CD4+ subsets carried TCRB CDR3s that were moderately but significantly shorter.

The sequenced sample consisted of central memory CD4+ T cells from blood. Receptors were obtained from a man younger than 40 with type 1 diabetes.

V and J are TRBV5-6 and TRBJ2-3, with 7 bases matching TRBD2. The CDR3 extends over 12 amino acids. V lost 4 bases, J lost 10 bases, and 6 bases stayed unmatched. Germline CDR1 SGHDT, CDR2 YYEEEE. The CDR3 reads CASSVRLAAQYF. The CDR3 DNA is TGTGCCAGCAGCGTCCGACTAGCCGCGCAGTATTTT.

V is TRBV7-2 and J is TRBJ2-5; perhaps TRBD2 as D (6 bases). This CDR3 region has 15 residues. Germline V CDR1 and CDR2: SGHTA, FQGNSA. Trimming took off 1 base at V and 7 bases at J, with 16 bases between the two ends. The CDR3 DNA sequence: TGTGCCAGCAGCTTAGTGCGGGGCGGCCTAGGGACCCAGTACTTC. It encodes CASSLVRGGLGTQYF.

The chain has TRBV19 and TRBJ1-6; D perhaps matches TRBD1 (6 bases). Per germline, CDR1 LNHDA and CDR2 SQIVND (reference sequence). This CDR3 has 14 amino acids. With 8 bases removed from V and 9 bases from J, the gap between germline ends came to 17 bases. CDR3: CASRIRTEGSPLHF. The CDR3 bases are TGTGCCAGTCGAATTCGGACAGAAGGTTCACCCCTCCACTTT. The full variable domain, with the rest looked up from reference TRBV19 and TRBJ1-6, is DGGITQSPKYLFRKEGQNVTLSCEQNLNHDAMYWYRQDPGQGLRLIYYSQIVNDFQKGDIAEGYSVSREKKESFPLTVTSAQKNPTAFYLCASRIRTEGSPLHFGNGTRLTVT.

The chain has TRBV4-2 and TRBJ1-4, with D uncertain. Trimming pared 2 bases from V and 5 bases from J, leaving 6 bases between. In germline, CDR1 is LGHNA, CDR2 YNFKEQ. The CDR3 is 13 residues long. The CDR3: CASSQQENEKLFF. The CDR3 coding sequence is TGTGCCAGCAGCCAACAGGAAAATGAAAAACTGTTTTTT.

This clone showed up just a few times. The chain carries TRBV9 and TRBJ2-1; D is possibly TRBD1 (6 bases). V was shortened by 4 bases and J by 3 bases, with 11 bases between the two germline ends. Germline assignment: CDR1 SGDLS and CDR2 YYNGEE. The CDR3 is 14 residues long. CDR3 residues: CASSTIQGYNEQFF. CDR3 sequence (DNA): TGTGCCAGCAGCACCATACAGGGCTACAATGAGCAGTTCTTC.

This clone has more than one count but fewer than ten. The chain combines TRBV14 with TRBJ2-1; 7 positions agree with TRBD2. With 4 bases clipped from V and 10 bases from J, the junction kept 1 base outside the gene matches. The CDR3 spans 11 residues. CDR1 is SGHDN and CDR2 is FVKESK in the germline V gene. The CDR3 here is CASSLLAEQFF. CDR3 coding DNA: TGTGCCAGCAGCCTACTAGCGGAGCAGTTCTTC.

The chain joins TRBV28 to TRBJ2-3; D is possibly TRBD1 (6 bases). The germline V gene encodes CDR1 MDHEN and CDR2 SYDVKM. V lost 7 bases and J 6 bases, leaving 11 bases between the germline ends. The CDR3 has 12 residues. CDR3 protein: CASTPDRDTQYF. The DNA for the CDR3 is TGTGCCAGCACCCCAGACAGGGATACGCAGTATTTT. The complete variable domain, with remaining parts taken from reference TRBV28 and TRBJ2-3, reads DVKVTQSSRYLVKRTGEKVFLECVQDMDHENMFWYRQDPGLGLRLIYFSYDVKMKEKGDIPEGYSVSREKKERFSLILESASTNQTSMYLCASTPDRDTQYFGPGTRLTVL.

CDR3 protein: CASSPPDNYQPQHF. Here the CDR3 DNA reads TGTGCCAGCAGTCCCCCGGACAACTATCAGCCCCAGCATTTT. The rearrangement uses TRBV28 and TRBJ1-5, with a tentative D call TRBD1 (5 bases). Per the germline V gene, CDR1 is MDHEN and CDR2 is SYDVKM. Trimming left V 5 bases short and J 5 bases short, with 13 bases between. This CDR3 region has 14 residues.